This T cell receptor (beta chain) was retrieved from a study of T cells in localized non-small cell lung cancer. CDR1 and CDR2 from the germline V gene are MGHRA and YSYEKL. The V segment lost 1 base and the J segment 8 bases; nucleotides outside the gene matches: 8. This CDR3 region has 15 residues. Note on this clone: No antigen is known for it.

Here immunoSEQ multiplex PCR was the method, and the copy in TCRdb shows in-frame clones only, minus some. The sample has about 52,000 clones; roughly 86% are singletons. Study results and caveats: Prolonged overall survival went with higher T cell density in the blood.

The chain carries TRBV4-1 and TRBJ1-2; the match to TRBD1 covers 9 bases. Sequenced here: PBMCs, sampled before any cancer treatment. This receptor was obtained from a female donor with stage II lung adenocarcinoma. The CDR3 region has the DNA TGCGCCAGCAGCCAAGGGGTGCGGGACAGGGAAGGCTACACCTTC. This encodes CASSQGVRDREGYTF.